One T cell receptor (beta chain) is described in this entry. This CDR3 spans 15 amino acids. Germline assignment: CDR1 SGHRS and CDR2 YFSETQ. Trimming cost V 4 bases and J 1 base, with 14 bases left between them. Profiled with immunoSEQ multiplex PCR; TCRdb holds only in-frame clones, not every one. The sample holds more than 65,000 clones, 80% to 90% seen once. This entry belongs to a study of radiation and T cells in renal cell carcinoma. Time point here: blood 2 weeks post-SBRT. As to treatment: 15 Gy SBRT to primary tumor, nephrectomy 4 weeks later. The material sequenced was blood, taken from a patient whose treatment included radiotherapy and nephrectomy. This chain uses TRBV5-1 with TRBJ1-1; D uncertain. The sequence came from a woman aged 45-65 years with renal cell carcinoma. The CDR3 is CASSPGGPRNTEAFF. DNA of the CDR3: TGCGCCAGCAGCCCTGGAGGGCCGAGGAACACTGAAGCTTTCTTT.